The present entry profiles one T cell receptor beta chain with its context. Its antigen is as yet unknown. V was trimmed by 3 bases and J by 0 bases, leaving 9 bases between them. The CDR3 runs 15 residues. CDR1 and CDR2 (germline): SGHRS, YFSETQ. Using immunoSEQ multiplex PCR, the repertoire was profiled, and TCRdb retains in-frame clones only, with some absent. This sample has 150,000 to 200,000 clones, with 75% to 90% found just once. This sample was included in a study of lymphopenia after photon versus proton radiotherapy. General study findings and limits: Only patients who died were analyzed for survival; proton advantage is unproven. After the lymphocyte nadir, photon-treated repertoires showed oligoclonal expansion, especially of CD8+ Temra cells. Larger post-nadir TCR diversity loss correlated inversely with survival in deceased patients. Proton therapy kept repertoires fairly stable, unlike photons, which gained effector/memory cells.

The rearrangement joins TRBV5-1 to TRBJ2-2; D gene ambiguous. Sequenced here: peripheral blood, sampled from a patient treated with photon-based radiotherapy. The clonotype was recovered from a man in his fifties or sixties with gastric cancer. The CDR3 loop reads CASSSLQPNTGELFF. DNA of the CDR3: TGCGCCAGCAGCTCGTTGCAGCCGAACACCGGGGAGCTGTTTTTT.